This T cell receptor beta chain was observed in a study of radiation and T cells in renal cell carcinoma. Time point denoted: blood 2 weeks post-SBRT. Treatment of the sample: 15 Gy SBRT to primary tumor, nephrectomy 4 weeks later. TCRdb keeps only in-frame clones here, not all; method: immunoSEQ multiplex PCR. The sample lists tens of thousands of clones; roughly 72% were seen once. Trimming took 0 bases from V and 4 from J; bases not matched to a gene: 3. Germline V lookup: CDR1 LGHNA, CDR2 YSLEER. The CDR3 length is 16 residues. This receptor was taken from a man between 60 and 75 years old with renal cell carcinoma. The sample here was blood, taken from a patient whose treatment included radiotherapy and nephrectomy. V is TRBV4-3 and J is TRBJ2-7, with TRBD2 matching over 13 bases. DNA of the CDR3: TGCGCCAGCAGCCAAGAAGGACTAGCGGGGGAGTACGAGCAGTACTTC. Protein: CASSQEGLAGEYEQYF.